This is a list of T cell receptor beta chains from one sample in a study of read filtering for tumor transcriptome and immune sequencing. In TCRdb, the reads were re-called with MiXCR into one record per CDR3 protein. This table has more than 30,000 distinct CDR3 sequences, about 13% appearing once. Input material: a population of CD138-negative cells sorted from bone marrow. These receptor sequences come from a donor older than 35 with multiple myeloma. The CDR3 runs from the conserved cysteine through the conserved F or W. A D gene is named only where the DNA matches it firmly.

v_call	d_call	cdr3_length	j_call	cdr3_aa
TRBV7-9	.	11	TRBJ2-1	CASSLINEQFF
TRBV20-1	TRBD2	13	TRBJ2-2	CSALGLATGELFF
TRBV7-2	TRBD2	16	TRBJ2-5	CASSLGPTSGQETQYF
TRBV7-3	.	14	TRBJ2-1	CASSLSPAYNEQFF
TRBV20-1	TRBD1	14	TRBJ2-2	CSASPGGRTGELFF
TRBV15	.	15	TRBJ1-1	CATSRDGQLGTEAFF
TRBV11-2	.	14	TRBJ2-7	CASSLVGTAYEQYF
TRBV19	.	17	TRBJ2-1	CASSIAHEVWFYNEQFF
TRBV30	.	12	TRBJ2-1	CAWSPVVDEQFF
TRBV7-2	.	14	TRBJ1-5	CASSPAGIPRPQHF
TRBV20-1	TRBD1	17	TRBJ1-1	CSARVAGQGRVNTEAFF
TRBV5-5	.	16	TRBJ1-3	CASSLERTPGGNTIYF
TRBV19	TRBD1	15	TRBJ2-2	CASTRDRGNTGELFF
TRBV5-1	TRBD1	14	TRBJ2-7	CASNTRTGGYEQYF
TRBV7-2	.	15	TRBJ2-7	CASSFRDGVSYEQYF
TRBV29-1	TRBD2	13	TRBJ2-5	CSVLAGGRETQYF
TRBV20-1	TRBD2	17	TRBJ2-3	CSARAVTGGRPTDTQYF
TRBV29-1	.	17	TRBJ1-4	CSVASVTDPSYNEKLFF
TRBV7-2	.	15	TRBJ2-3	CASSLALGTVNTQYF
TRBV30	.	13	TRBJ2-3	CAWNRRYTDTQYF
TRBV19	.	15	TRBJ2-7	CASSISATATYEQYF
TRBV11-2	.	15	TRBJ2-7	CASRGVGLRSYEQYF
TRBV19	.	14	TRBJ2-1	CASSIGLSNSEQFF
TRBV2	.	11	TRBJ2-7	CAREEGGGQYF
TRBV6-6	TRBD1	16	TRBJ1-5	CASSRRQGKGNQPQHF
TRBV6-1	TRBD2	15	TRBJ2-1	CASRPIAGAYNEQFF
TRBV5-8	TRBD2	17	TRBJ2-1	CASSSHRGGRTYNEQFF
TRBV20-1	.	13	TRBJ2-7	CSARLGHSNEQYF
TRBV11-2	.	13	TRBJ2-1	CASSPLLYNEQFF
TRBV18	.	16	TRBJ2-7	CASSPPTWTRDYEQYF
TRBV19	.	16	TRBJ2-2	CASKADRYPNTGELFF
TRBV27	TRBD1	14	TRBJ1-2	CASSRGDRGYGYTF
TRBV20-1	TRBD2	15	TRBJ2-7	CSAVAGTSGSYEQYF
TRBV3-1	.	14	TRBJ2-7	CASSQVRQDDEQYF
TRBV27	.	15	TRBJ2-1	CASSLGATRYNEQFF
TRBV28	TRBD1	20	TRBJ1-5	CASRHILGTGDFPSNQPQHF
TRBV12-3/TRBV12-4	.	11	TRBJ2-1	CASVEDNEQFF
TRBV7-2	TRBD1	14	TRBJ2-5	CASSRGDSQETQYF
TRBV12-3/TRBV12-4	.	14	TRBJ2-1	CASVWPLQRVEQFF
TRBV29-1	.	12	TRBJ2-7	CSVGGSSYEQYF
TRBV20-1	.	11	TRBJ2-7	CSATQAREQYF
TRBV29-1	.	10	TRBJ2-5	CSVGLETQYF
TRBV10-3	.	16	TRBJ2-3	CAISESTVLPTDTQYF
TRBV20-1	TRBD1	15	TRBJ2-5	CSARDRQGSQETQYF
TRBV7-2	.	15	TRBJ2-1	CASSWQGGTYNEQFF
TRBV2	.	13	TRBJ2-3	CASSNVATDTQYF